This TCR beta chain was sequenced during a study of T cell clonotyping in hematopoietic cell transplantation (dated by TCRdb to the early 2020s). Some background on the complete study: The study collected 135 blood samples from under 45 consecutive transplant recipients and their related donors. Recruitment of patients ran from late 2015 to January 2017, and follow-up continued until late 2020 or until death. Study-wide conclusions, independent of this receptor: Donor and pretransplant recipient Inverse Simpson Index values predicted broader posttransplant TCR repertoire diversity. Recipient repertoires showed only a small fraction of overlap with donor repertoires, and over 95% appeared de novo at the given depth. The sample size was limited and the cells went unsorted, which meant the CD4 and CD8 repertoire contributions could not be told apart. After transplant, TCR diversity in recipients dropped, and pathologically expanded clonotypes climbed progressively between day 30 and day 180.

With the immunoSEQ assay, which is a bias-controlled multiplex PCR relying on V- and J-specific primers, TCR beta CDR3 regions were amplified from genomic DNA. A second PCR step added a proprietary barcode and Illumina adapter sequences to the CDR3 amplicons. An Illumina MiSeq instrument was used to sequence the CDR3 libraries. Per the original workflow: immunoSEQ Analyzer 3.0 was used for export and quality control, with R Bioconductor and Immunarch used for downstream analyses. Only productive rearrangements in the normalized downsampled data set went into calculating the repertoire metrics. In the normalized cohort, a clonotype counted as pathologically expanded if the clonotype was larger than 5 templates. Repertoire diversity was measured with the Inverse Simpson Index. The non-normalized data set was used for CMV-specificity analyses so that all clonotypes could be captured. TCRdb carries this immuneACCESS record with in-frame sequences only. Its versions omit some clonotypes, under half of them owing to an unresolved V gene in the studies checked, with the rest unexplained. Clone size and the V and J calls come from that table; the DNA yielded D and trimming. The sample table records under 9,000 clones; 66% of these occur just once. The ten most abundant clones make up 22% of the sample.

The time point label here, explained by the study, means: 100 days after allo-HCT. Blood samples were obtained from recipients approximately 28 days before transplant and at days 30, 100 and 180 after transplant. Nuclei Lysis Solution was used to extract genomic DNA from fresh or cryopreserved unfractionated peripheral blood mononuclear cells. With regard to this clone: Its antigen remains undetermined. The sample holds no much larger clone one base away, and base qualities are not on file.

CDR1 and CDR2, looked up from the germline V gene, are SNHLY and FYNNEI. The CDR3 contains 14 residues, cysteine and phenylalanine counted. Only the CDR3 region is kept as DNA, spanning 42 bases read in frame from base 1. The V end gives up 6 bases and the J end 1 base, leaving 2 bases in the junction not matched to a gene. This receptor was obtained from a male patient aged 60-70 years who had an allogeneic stem cell transplant from an unrelated donor, so the T cells may come from the graft donor. Some clones in this sample may be carry-over from other donors' samples. Sequencing used peripheral blood mononuclear cells, obtained 100 days after allogeneic stem cell transplant. The rearrangement combines TRBV2 with TRBJ2-5; 10 middle bases align to TRBD1. The CDR3 loop reads CASSWTGGQETQYF. DNA sequence: TGTGCCAGCAGCTGGACAGGGGGCCAAGAGACCCAGTACTTC. The full variable domain, with segments outside the CDR3 supplied by the reference TRBV2 and TRBJ2-5 proteins, appears as EPEVTQTPSHQVTQMGQEVILRCVPISNHLYFYWYRQILGQKVEFLVSFYNNEISEKSEIFDDQFSVERPDGSNFTLKIRSTKLEDSAMYFCASSWTGGQETQYFGPGTRLLVL.